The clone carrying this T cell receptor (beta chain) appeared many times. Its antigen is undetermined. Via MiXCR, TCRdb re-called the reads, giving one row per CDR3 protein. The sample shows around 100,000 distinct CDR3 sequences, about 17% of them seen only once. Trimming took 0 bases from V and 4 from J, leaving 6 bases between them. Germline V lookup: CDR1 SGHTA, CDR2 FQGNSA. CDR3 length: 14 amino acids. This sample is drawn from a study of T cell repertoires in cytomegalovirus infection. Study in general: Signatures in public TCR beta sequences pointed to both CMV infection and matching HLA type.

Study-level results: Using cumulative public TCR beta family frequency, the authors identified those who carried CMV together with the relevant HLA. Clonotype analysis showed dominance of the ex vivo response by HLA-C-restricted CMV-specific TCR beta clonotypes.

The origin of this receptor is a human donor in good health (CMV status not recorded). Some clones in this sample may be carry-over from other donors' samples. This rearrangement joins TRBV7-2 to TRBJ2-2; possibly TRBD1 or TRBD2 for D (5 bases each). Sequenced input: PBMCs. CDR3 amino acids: CASSLAGTTGELFF. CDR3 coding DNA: TGTGCCAGCAGCTTAGCGGGGACCACCGGGGAGCTGTTTTTT.